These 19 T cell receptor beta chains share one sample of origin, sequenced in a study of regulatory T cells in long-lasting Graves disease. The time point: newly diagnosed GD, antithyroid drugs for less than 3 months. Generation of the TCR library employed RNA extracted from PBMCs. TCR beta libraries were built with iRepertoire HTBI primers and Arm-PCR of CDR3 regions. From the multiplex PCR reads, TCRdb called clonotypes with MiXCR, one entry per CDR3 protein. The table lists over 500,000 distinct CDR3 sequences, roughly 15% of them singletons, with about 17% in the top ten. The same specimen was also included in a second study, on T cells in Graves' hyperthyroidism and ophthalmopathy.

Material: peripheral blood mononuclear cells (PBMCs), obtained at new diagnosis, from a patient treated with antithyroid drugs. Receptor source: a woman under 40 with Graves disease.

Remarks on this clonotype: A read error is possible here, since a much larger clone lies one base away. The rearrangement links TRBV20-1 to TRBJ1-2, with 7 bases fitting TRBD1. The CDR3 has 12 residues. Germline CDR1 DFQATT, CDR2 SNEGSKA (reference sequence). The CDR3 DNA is TGCAATGCTCCCGACAGGGTCGGGGGCTACACCTTC. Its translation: CNAPDRVGGYTF.

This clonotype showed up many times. Here the CDR3 reads CSALPGQASFYEQYF. The DNA of the CDR3 is TGCAGTGCCCTTCCGGGACAAGCCTCATTCTACGAGCAGTACTTC. The chain joins TRBV20-1 to TRBJ2-7; tentatively, D is TRBD1 (6 bases). Trimming took 6 bases from V and 3 from J, leaving 21 bases between them. CDR1 DFQATT and CDR2 SNEGSKA come from the germline V gene (reference sequence). The CDR3 totals 15 residues.

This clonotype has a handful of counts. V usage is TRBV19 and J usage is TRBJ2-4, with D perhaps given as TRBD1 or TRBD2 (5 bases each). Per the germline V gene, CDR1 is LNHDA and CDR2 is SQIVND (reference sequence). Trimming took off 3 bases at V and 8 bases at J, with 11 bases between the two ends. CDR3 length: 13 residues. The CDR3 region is CASSIGGDYIQYF. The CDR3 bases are TGTGCCAGTAGTATTGGGGGTGACTACATTCAGTACTTC.

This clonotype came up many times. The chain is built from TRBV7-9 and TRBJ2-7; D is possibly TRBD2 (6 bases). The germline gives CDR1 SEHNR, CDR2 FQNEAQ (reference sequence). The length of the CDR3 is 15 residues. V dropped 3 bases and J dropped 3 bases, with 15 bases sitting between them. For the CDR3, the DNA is TGTGCCAGCAGCTTGGGCGGGAAAAAGGTCTACGAGCAGTACTTC. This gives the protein CASSLGGKKVYEQYF.

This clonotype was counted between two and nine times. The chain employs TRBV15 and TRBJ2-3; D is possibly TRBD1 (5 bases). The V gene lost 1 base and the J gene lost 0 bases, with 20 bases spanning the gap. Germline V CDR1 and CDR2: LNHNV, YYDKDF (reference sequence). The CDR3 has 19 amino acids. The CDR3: CATSRASMTAGLSTDTQYF. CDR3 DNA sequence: TGTGCCACCAGCAGAGCCAGTATGACAGCAGGTCTTAGCACAGATACGCAGTATTTT.

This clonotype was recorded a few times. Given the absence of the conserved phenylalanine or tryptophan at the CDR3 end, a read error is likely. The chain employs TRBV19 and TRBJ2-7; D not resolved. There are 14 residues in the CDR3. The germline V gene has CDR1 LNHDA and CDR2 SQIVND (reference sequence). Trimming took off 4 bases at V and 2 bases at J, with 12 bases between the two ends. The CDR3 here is CASSTLWTPYEQYL. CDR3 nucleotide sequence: TGTGCCAGTAGTACCTTATGGACGCCCTACGAGCAGTACCTC.

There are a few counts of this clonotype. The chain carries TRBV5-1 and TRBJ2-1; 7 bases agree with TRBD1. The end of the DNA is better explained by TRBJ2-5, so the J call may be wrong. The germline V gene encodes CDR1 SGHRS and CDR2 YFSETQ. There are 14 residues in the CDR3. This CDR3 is CASSPDRLWETQYF. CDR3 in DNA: TGCGCCAGCAGCCCGGACAGGCTTTGGGAGACCCAGTACTTC.

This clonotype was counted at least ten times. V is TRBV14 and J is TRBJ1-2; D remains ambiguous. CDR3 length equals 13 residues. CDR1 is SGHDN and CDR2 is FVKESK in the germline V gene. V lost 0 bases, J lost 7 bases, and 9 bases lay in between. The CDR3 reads CASSQDLTPGYTF. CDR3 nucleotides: TGTGCCAGCAGCCAAGATCTGACGCCTGGCTACACCTTC.

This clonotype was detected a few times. The CDR3 sequence: CAISGGRDRGLSEAFF. The CDR3 DNA is TGTGCCATCAGTGGGGGCCGGGACAGGGGGCTATCGGAAGCTTTCTTT. J is TRBJ1-1 and V is TRBV10-3, with 12 bases fitting TRBD1. After removal of 4 bases from V and 8 bases from J, the junction contained 11 bases not matched to a gene. The CDR3 length is 16 residues. The germline gives CDR1 ENHRY, CDR2 SYGVKD.

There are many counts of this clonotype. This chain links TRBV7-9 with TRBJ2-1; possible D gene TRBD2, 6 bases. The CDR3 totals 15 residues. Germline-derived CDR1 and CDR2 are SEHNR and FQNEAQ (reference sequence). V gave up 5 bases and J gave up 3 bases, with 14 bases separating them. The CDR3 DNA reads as TGTGCCAGCAGCCCTACCTCGACTAGCTACAATGAGCAGTTCTTC. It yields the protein CASSPTSTSYNEQFF.

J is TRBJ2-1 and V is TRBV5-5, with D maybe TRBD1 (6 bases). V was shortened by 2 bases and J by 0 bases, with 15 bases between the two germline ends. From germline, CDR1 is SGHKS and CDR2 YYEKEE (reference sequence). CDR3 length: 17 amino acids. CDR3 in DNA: TGTGCCAGCAGCTTTGGACAGCCCATCAGCTCCTACAATGAGCAGTTCTTC. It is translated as CASSFGQPISSYNEQFF.

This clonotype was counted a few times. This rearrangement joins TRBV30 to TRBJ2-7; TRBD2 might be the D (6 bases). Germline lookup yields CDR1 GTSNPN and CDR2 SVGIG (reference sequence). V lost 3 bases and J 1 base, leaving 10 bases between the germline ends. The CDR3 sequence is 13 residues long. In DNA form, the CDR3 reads TGTGCCTGGAGGGCCGGGGGATCCTACGAGCAGTACTTC. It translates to CAWRAGGSYEQYF. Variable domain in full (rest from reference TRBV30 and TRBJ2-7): SQTIHQWPATLVQPVGSPLSLECTVEGTSNPNLYWYRQAAGRGLQLLFYSVGIGQISSEVPQNLSASRPQDRQFILSSKKLLLSDSGFYLCAWRAGGSYEQYFGPGTRLTVT.

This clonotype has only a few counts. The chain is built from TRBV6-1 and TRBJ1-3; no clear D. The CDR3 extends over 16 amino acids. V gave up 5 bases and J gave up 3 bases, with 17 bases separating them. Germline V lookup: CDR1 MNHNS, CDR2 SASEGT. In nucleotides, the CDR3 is TGTGCCAGCAGTCCCGATAAACTTGTAATTGGAAACACCATATATTTT. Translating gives CASSPDKLVIGNTIYF.

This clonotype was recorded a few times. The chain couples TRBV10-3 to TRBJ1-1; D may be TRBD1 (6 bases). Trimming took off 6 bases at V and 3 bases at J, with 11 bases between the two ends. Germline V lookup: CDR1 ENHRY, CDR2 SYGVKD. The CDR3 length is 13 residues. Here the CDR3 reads CAIRRDTDTEAFF. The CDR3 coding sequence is TGTGCCATCAGGCGGGACACTGACACTGAAGCTTTCTTT.

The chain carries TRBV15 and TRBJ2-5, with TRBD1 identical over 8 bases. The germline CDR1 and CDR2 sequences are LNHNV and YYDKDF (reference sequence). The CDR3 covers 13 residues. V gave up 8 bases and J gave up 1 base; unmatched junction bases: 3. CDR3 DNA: TGTGCCACCGGACAGGGCCTCCAAGAGACCCAGTACTTC. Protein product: CATGQGLQETQYF. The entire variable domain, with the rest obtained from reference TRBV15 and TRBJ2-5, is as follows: DAMVIQNPRYQVTQFGKPVTLSCSQTLNHNVMYWYQQKSSQAPKLLFHYYDKDFNNEADTPDNFQSRRPNTSFCFLDIRSPGLGDTAMYLCATGQGLQETQYFGPGTRLLVL.

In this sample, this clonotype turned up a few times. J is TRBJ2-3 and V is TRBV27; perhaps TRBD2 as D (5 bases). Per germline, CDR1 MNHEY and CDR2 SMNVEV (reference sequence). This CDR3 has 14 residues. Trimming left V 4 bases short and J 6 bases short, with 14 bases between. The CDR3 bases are TGTGCCAGCAGTTCACTGAGGGAAGTTGATACGCAGTATTTT. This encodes CASSSLREVDTQYF.

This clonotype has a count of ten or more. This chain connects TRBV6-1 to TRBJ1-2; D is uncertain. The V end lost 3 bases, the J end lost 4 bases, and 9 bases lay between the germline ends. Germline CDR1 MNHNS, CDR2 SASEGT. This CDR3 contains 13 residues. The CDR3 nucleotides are TGTGCCAGCAGTGATAGAAACCTCTATGGCTACACCTTC. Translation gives CASSDRNLYGYTF.

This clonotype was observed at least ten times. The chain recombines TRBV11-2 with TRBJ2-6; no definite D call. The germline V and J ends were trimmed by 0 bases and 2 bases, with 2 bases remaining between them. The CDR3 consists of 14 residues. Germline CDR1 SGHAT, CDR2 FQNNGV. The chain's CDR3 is CASSLDTGANVLTF. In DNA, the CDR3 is TGTGCCAGCAGCTTAGACACTGGGGCCAACGTCCTGACTTTC.

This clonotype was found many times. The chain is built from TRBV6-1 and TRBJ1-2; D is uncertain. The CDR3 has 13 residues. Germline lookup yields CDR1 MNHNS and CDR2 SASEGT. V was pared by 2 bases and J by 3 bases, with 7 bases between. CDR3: CASSEWVYYGYTF. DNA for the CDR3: TGTGCCAGCAGTGAATGGGTGTACTATGGCTACACCTTC.